This T cell receptor beta chain is drawn from a study of T cell responses to AZD1222 COVID-19 vaccine. Overall study results and limits: Of spike-specific TCRs, nearly half reportedly target regions left unmutated in variants. The donor cohort was predominantly white British with a female majority, and clonal diversity may have been underestimated.

On this clone itself: Its specificity is unknown.

Germline lookup yields CDR1 MDHEN and CDR2 SYDVKM. Trimming stripped 10 bases from V and 4 bases from J, with 11 bases between. CDR3 length: 12 residues. Repertoires were generated with immunoSEQ multiplex PCR, while TCRdb's copy carries only in-frame clones and drops some. Of approximately 85,000 clones listed, approximately 83% were seen once; the top ten hold 6.3%. This sequence originates from an adult in good health. The specimen was peripheral blood, collected on day 0 of AZD1222 vaccination. This chain joins TRBV28 and TRBJ1-5, with a possible D match to TRBD1 (5 bases). The CDR3 nucleotides read TGTGCCACCGAGGGGTTTAATCAGCCCCAGCATTTT. Translation gives CATEGFNQPQHF. The full variable domain, rest sourced from reference TRBV28 and TRBJ1-5, is DVKVTQSSRYLVKRTGEKVFLECVQDMDHENMFWYRQDPGLGLRLIYFSYDVKMKEKGDIPEGYSVSREKKERFSLILESASTNQTSMYLCATEGFNQPQHFGDGTRLSIL.